This TCR beta chain was recorded in a study of CD8 T cells in Susac syndrome. Study-wide results and caveats: The study conceded that relatively few individuals underwent its TCR sequencing and HLA analysis.

Sequencing of TCR beta was performed on blood CD8+ T cells and on blood CD4+ T cells. Negative isolation was applied to CD8+ and CD4+ T cells, and FACS enrichment was applied to TEMRA cells. Points on this clonotype: Its cognate antigen is unknown.

About 0.5 to 1 ug RNA was reverse transcribed with random hexamers. TCR beta CDR3 was amplified by immunoSEQ covering 54 Vbeta and 13 Jbeta. TCRdb re-derived calls from the immunoSEQ multiplex PCR reads in MiXCR, one entry per CDR3 protein. The data hold about 300,000 distinct CDR3 sequences, with 85% observed a single time. The CDR3 sequence is 12 residues long. The germline CDR1 and CDR2 sequences are DFQATT and SNEGSKA (reference sequence). With V trimmed by 6 bases and J by 9 bases, 3 bases remained unmatched. The TCR comes from a human donor with multiple sclerosis. V is TRBV20-1 and J is TRBJ2-1; TRBD2 matches at 12 bases. Sequenced input: CD8+ T cells from PBMCs. The CDR3 nucleotides are TGCAGTGCCCTAGCGGGAGGGGGTGAGCAGTTCTTC. Residues: CSALAGGGEQFF.